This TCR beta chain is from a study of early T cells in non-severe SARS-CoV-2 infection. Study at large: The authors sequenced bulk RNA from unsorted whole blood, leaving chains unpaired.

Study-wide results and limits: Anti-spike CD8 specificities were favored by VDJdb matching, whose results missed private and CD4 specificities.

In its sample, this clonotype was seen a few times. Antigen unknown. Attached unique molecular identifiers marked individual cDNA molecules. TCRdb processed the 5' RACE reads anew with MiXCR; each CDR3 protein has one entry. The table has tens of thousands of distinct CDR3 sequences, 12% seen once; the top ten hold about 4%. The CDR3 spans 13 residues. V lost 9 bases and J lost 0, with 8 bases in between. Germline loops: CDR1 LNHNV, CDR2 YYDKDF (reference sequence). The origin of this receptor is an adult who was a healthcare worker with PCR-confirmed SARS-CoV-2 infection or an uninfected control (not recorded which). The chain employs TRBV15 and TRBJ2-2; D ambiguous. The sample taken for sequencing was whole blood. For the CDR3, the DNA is TGTGCCACGCTGGGTCCGAACACCGGGGAGCTGTTTTTT. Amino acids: CATLGPNTGELFF.